The 29 T cell receptor beta chains below all came from one sample that was sequenced in a study of blood T cell repertoires in COVID-19. Profiling relied on immunoSEQ multiplex PCR, and the TCRdb table lists in-frame clones only, not all of them. The sample includes more than 300,000 clones, 80% to 90% of them seen just once. Sequencing was carried out using PBMCs or T cells enriched from blood (not recorded which). The receptors derive from a man aged 35 to 55 in a cohort exposed to, infected with or recovered from COVID-19 (not recorded which).

The V gene is TRBV5-1, the J gene TRBJ2-3, with 7 bases lining up with TRBD1. J gave up 0 bases and V 4 bases, and 5 bases lay outside the gene matches. The germline gives CDR1 SGHRS, CDR2 YFSETQ. The CDR3 is 15 amino acids. The CDR3 loop reads CASSQRQGSTDTQYF. DNA of the CDR3: TGCGCCAGCAGCCAAAGACAGGGTAGCACAGATACGCAGTATTTT.

The chain couples TRBV25-1 to TRBJ1-3; 7 bases line up with TRBD1. Germline-derived CDR1 and CDR2 are MGHDK and SYGVNS. This CDR3 spans 14 amino acids. After removal of 6 bases from V and 2 bases from J, the junction contained 4 bases not matched to a gene. In DNA, the CDR3 is TGTGCCAGCAGACGGACAGGCCCTGGAAACACCATATATTTT. Translated: CASRRTGPGNTIYF.

A few counts support this clone. The chain has TRBV10-3 and TRBJ2-1; D uncertain. CDR1 and CDR2 from the germline V gene are ENHRY and SYGVKD. The CDR3 is 16 residues long. Trimming pared 0 bases from V and 4 bases from J, leaving 13 bases between. In nucleotides, the CDR3 is TGTGCCATCAGTGAGTCCACAGTCCCCCCGTACAATGAGCAGTTCTTC. Translation: CAISESTVPPYNEQFF.

This sequence joins TRBV28 and TRBJ1-2, with a weak D call TRBD1 (6 bases). This CDR3 has 13 residues. Germline assignment: CDR1 MDHEN and CDR2 SYDVKM. The V and J ends lost 6 bases and 7 bases respectively, with 15 bases between them. In nucleotides, the CDR3 is TGTGCCAGCAGACTACAGGGTCTGAGTGGCTACACCTTC. Translation: CASRLQGLSGYTF.

The CDR3 here is CASSLRAGLGGRELFF. As DNA, the CDR3 is TGTGCCAGCAGCTTAAGGGCCGGTTTGGGGGGTCGGGAGCTGTTTTTT. V gene TRBV11-1 combines with J gene TRBJ2-2, with D perhaps matching TRBD2 (6 bases). This CDR3 contains 16 residues. V lost 2 bases and J lost 9, with 19 bases in between. Germline V gene sequence: CDR1 SGHAT, CDR2 FQDESV (reference sequence).

V is TRBV5-1 and J is TRBJ1-2; D not certain. The CDR3 length is 12 residues. Germline V gene sequence: CDR1 SGHRS, CDR2 YFSETQ. The V and J ends lost 0 bases and 5 bases respectively, with 5 bases between them. This CDR3 reads CASSLAGYGYTF. Written as DNA, the CDR3 is TGCGCCAGCAGCTTGGCAGGTTATGGCTACACCTTC.

The V gene is TRBV27, the J gene TRBJ2-2; the match to TRBD2 covers 7 bases. V was clipped by 2 bases and J by 3 bases; unmatched bases: 12. Germline V CDR1 and CDR2: MNHEY, SMNVEV (reference sequence). The CDR3 covers 18 residues. CDR3: CASSLKGRAYLDTGELFF. The CDR3 coding sequence is TGTGCCAGCAGTTTAAAAGGGAGGGCCTACTTAGACACCGGGGAGCTGTTTTTT.

This chain links TRBV2 with TRBJ1-5, with D tentatively TRBD1 (5 bases). The ends were cut back, 1 base at V and 0 bases at J, with 10 bases in the middle. In germline, CDR1 is SNHLY, CDR2 FYNNEI. CDR3 length: 16 residues. The CDR3 DNA sequence: TGTGCCAGCAGTGAAGGGCCAGGGCTTAGCAATCAGCCCCAGCATTTT. It yields the protein CASSEGPGLSNQPQHF.

J is TRBJ2-5 and V is TRBV9; 8 bases agree with TRBD1. J was trimmed by 7 bases and V by 1 base; bases with no gene match: 9. Germline loops: CDR1 SGDLS, CDR2 YYNGEE. CDR3 length equals 15 residues. The CDR3 sequence: CASSVTETGVGTQYF. For the CDR3, the DNA is TGTGCCAGCAGCGTAACCGAGACAGGGGTAGGGACCCAGTACTTC.

V is TRBV10-3 and J is TRBJ2-7, with TRBD2 matching 12 bases. V trimming: 7 bases; J trimming: 0 bases; junction bases outside the gene matches: 1. The germline CDR1 and CDR2 sequences are ENHRY and SYGVKD. The CDR3 consists of 14 residues. This CDR3 reads CAIKGLAGSYEQYF. Written as DNA, the CDR3 is TGTGCCATCAAGGGACTAGCGGGCTCCTACGAGCAGTACTTC.

The rearrangement joins TRBV5-5 to TRBJ2-1, with 8 bases lining up with TRBD1. The CDR3 is made up of 15 amino acids. V was clipped by 3 bases and J by 3 bases; unmatched bases: 5. The germline gives CDR1 SGHKS, CDR2 YYEKEE (reference sequence). CDR3 coding DNA: TGTGCCAGCAGCTCGACAGGGGATTTCTACAATGAGCAGTTCTTC. Translated, it gives CASSSTGDFYNEQFF.

V and J are TRBV27 and TRBJ2-2, with a possible D match to TRBD1 (7 bases). The germline gives CDR1 MNHEY, CDR2 SMNVEV (reference sequence). The V and J ends lost 3 bases and 4 bases respectively, with 12 bases between them. The CDR3 spans 15 residues. DNA for the CDR3: TGTGCCAGCAGTTTCCGACAGGGAGGCACCGGGGAGCTGTTTTTT. Its protein is CASSFRQGGTGELFF.

V is TRBV19 and J is TRBJ1-5; a possible D gene is TRBD1 (6 bases). The CDR3 is made up of 16 amino acids. Trimming took 5 bases from V and 2 from J, leaving 16 bases between them. Looked up from germline, CDR1 is LNHDA and CDR2 is SQIVND (reference sequence). CDR3 sequence reads: CASSGPGHGRNQPQHF. Written as DNA, the CDR3 is TGTGCCAGTAGTGGTCCGGGACACGGGCGCAATCAGCCCCAGCATTTT.

The sample holds one count of this clone. This sequence joins TRBV18 and TRBJ1-2; TRBD1 matches at 7 bases. With 5 bases clipped from V and 4 bases from J, the junction kept 4 bases outside the gene matches. The CDR3 consists of 13 residues. Germline CDR1 KGHSH, CDR2 LQKENI. CDR3 in amino acids: CASSDRAGYGYTF. CDR3 DNA: TGTGCCAGCTCAGACAGGGCCGGCTATGGCTACACCTTC.

As to this clone: Other DNA sequences of this sample code for an identical CDR3. V and J are TRBV28 and TRBJ1-1, with 7 bases that match TRBD1. The CDR3 length is 12 residues. Germline CDR1 and CDR2: MDHEN and SYDVKM. With V trimmed by 6 bases and J by 4 bases, 2 bases remained unmatched. The CDR3 DNA reads TGTGCCAGCAGGACAGGGTCCACTGAAGCTTTCTTT. As protein: CASRTGSTEAFF.

A note on this clone: This CDR3 is also generated by other DNA sequences in the sample. The genes are TRBV27 and TRBJ1-2; unclear D gene. CDR1 MNHEY and CDR2 SMNVEV come from the germline V gene (reference sequence). Trimming cost V 2 bases and J 1 base, with 14 bases left between them. The CDR3 has 16 residues. The CDR3 here is CASSLSPLTVNYGYTF. The CDR3 DNA follows: TGTGCCAGCAGTTTAAGCCCGCTGACTGTTAACTATGGCTACACCTTC.

In DNA, the CDR3 is TGTGCCAGCAGCTCGCGGCAGGGTTCACAGTCCACCGGGGAGCTGTTTTTT. This sequence encodes CASSSRQGSQSTGELFF. This sequence joins TRBV7-3 and TRBJ2-2, with D tentatively TRBD1 (5 bases). V was trimmed by 4 bases and J by 4 bases, leaving 19 bases between them. The CDR3 runs 17 residues. Looked up from germline, CDR1 is SGHTA and CDR2 is FQGTGA.

The CDR3, as DNA: TGTGCCAGCAGCTCTTATAGCACAGATACGCAGTATTTT. Translated, it gives CASSSYSTDTQYF. The chain has TRBV5-4 and TRBJ2-3, with D unclear. Germline assignment: CDR1 SGHNT and CDR2 YYREEE (reference sequence). This CDR3 is 13 amino acids long. Trimming took 3 bases from V and 0 from J, leaving 5 bases between them.

The chain employs TRBV27 and TRBJ1-3; D is unresolved. This CDR3 spans 13 amino acids. V shed 0 bases and J shed 7 bases, with 7 bases lying between them. In germline, CDR1 is MNHEY, CDR2 SMNVEV (reference sequence). CDR3 sequence (DNA): TGTGCCAGCAGTTTATCGAACGGGAACACCATATATTTT. Its translation is CASSLSNGNTIYF.

V and J are TRBV2 and TRBJ2-1; 12 bases map to TRBD2. This CDR3 has 15 residues. Germline V gene sequence: CDR1 SNHLY, CDR2 FYNNEI. Germline trimming cut 6 bases from V and 9 bases from J; bases unmatched to any gene: 9. The CDR3 spells CASSLRLAGDSEQFF. Here the CDR3 DNA reads TGTGCCAGCAGCCTCCGACTAGCGGGAGACTCTGAGCAGTTCTTC.

The rearrangement links TRBV3-1 (or the pseudogene TRBV3-2) to TRBJ2-1, with 8 bases that match TRBD1. CDR3 size: 16 residues. Germline V gene lookup returns CDR1 LGHDT and CDR2 YNNKEL (reference sequence). V gave up 3 bases and J gave up 6 bases; unmatched junction bases: 10. The DNA for the CDR3 is TGTGCCAGCAGCCAGGGGACAGGACTTCAGCGCAATGAGCAGTTCTTC. Encoded protein: CASSQGTGLQRNEQFF.

The chain has TRBV19 and TRBJ2-2; 10 bases line up with TRBD2. V shed 4 bases, J shed 3 bases, and the junction held 8 bases outside the gene matches. There are 17 residues in the CDR3. Germline V gene lookup returns CDR1 LNHDA and CDR2 SQIVND (reference sequence). The CDR3 DNA reads TGTGCCAGTAGTAGCAGAAGGCTAGCGGGAGACACCGGGGAGCTGTTTTTT. It translates to CASSSRRLAGDTGELFF.

The chain combines TRBV19 with TRBJ1-2; 11 nucleotides line up with TRBD1. CDR1 is LNHDA and CDR2 is SQIVND in the germline V gene (reference sequence). Germline trimming cut 6 bases from V and 3 bases from J; bases unmatched to any gene: 12. The CDR3 sequence is 17 residues long. In nucleotides, the CDR3 is TGTGCCAGTAGCTCGAGAGGACAGGGGGCCGAAGACTATGGCTACACCTTC. Its translation is CASSSRGQGAEDYGYTF. The complete variable domain, with remaining parts taken from reference TRBV19 and TRBJ1-2, reads DGGITQSPKYLFRKEGQNVTLSCEQNLNHDAMYWYRQDPGQGLRLIYYSQIVNDFQKGDIAEGYSVSREKKESFPLTVTSAQKNPTAFYLCASSSRGQGAEDYGYTFGSGTRLTVV.

The chain carries TRBV28 and TRBJ1-5, with 7 positions matching TRBD1. V trimming: 5 bases; J trimming: 2 bases; junction bases outside the gene matches: 9. This CDR3 region has 16 residues. Germline loops: CDR1 MDHEN, CDR2 SYDVKM. In DNA form, the CDR3 reads TGTGCCAGCAGTCAAACTCAACAGGGGCGCAATCAGCCCCAGCATTTT. Its protein product is CASSQTQQGRNQPQHF.

This chain's CDR3 is CASSLGSWGPYEQYF. The CDR3 nucleotides read TGTGCCAGCAGCTTAGGGAGTTGGGGGCCCTACGAGCAGTACTTC. This rearrangement joins TRBV11-2 to TRBJ2-7; TRBD1 might be the D (6 bases). The V and J ends lost 1 base and 2 bases respectively, with 12 bases between them. Germline assignment: CDR1 SGHAT and CDR2 FQNNGV. The CDR3 contains 15 residues. Complete variable domain (other parts from reference TRBV11-2 and TRBJ2-7): EAGVAQSPRYKIIEKRQSVAFWCNPISGHATLYWYQQILGQGPKLLIQFQNNGVVDDSQLPKDRFSAERLKGVDSTLKIQPAKLEDSAVYLCASSLGSWGPYEQYFGPGTRLTVT.

The V call is TRBV18, the J call TRBJ1-2; tentative D call: TRBD1 (5 bases). The CDR3 length is 16 residues. V was trimmed by 2 bases and J by 4 bases, leaving 17 bases between them. The germline gives CDR1 KGHSH, CDR2 LQKENI. The DNA for the CDR3 is TGTGCCAGCTCACCAGTAGGACCGACAGCGATCTATGGCTACACCTTC. This translates into CASSPVGPTAIYGYTF.

This chain connects TRBV11-3 to TRBJ2-2, with 9 bases that match TRBD1. Germline V gene lookup returns CDR1 SGHNT and CDR2 YENEEA. Trimming at V came to 5 bases and at J to 8 bases, leaving 6 bases not matched to a gene. The CDR3 spans 14 residues. CDR3 sequence reads: CASSLQGAKGELFF. The CDR3 DNA reads TGTGCCAGCAGCCTACAGGGGGCTAAGGGGGAGCTGTTTTTT.

This chain connects TRBV29-1 to TRBJ2-3; 12 bases line up with TRBD1. The trim removed 8 bases at V and 4 bases at J, leaving 4 bases unmatched. This CDR3 spans 13 amino acids. Germline CDR1 reads SQVTM; CDR2 reads ANQGSEA. The CDR3 region is CSMGQGAPDTQYF. In DNA, the CDR3 is TGCAGCATGGGACAGGGGGCCCCAGATACGCAGTATTTT.

The chain employs TRBV7-8 and TRBJ1-4; D is ambiguous. Germline-derived CDR1 and CDR2 are SGHVS and FQNEAQ. This CDR3 region has 16 residues. Trimming removed 2 bases at V and 2 bases at J, with 12 bases between. The CDR3 region is CASSLRRVATNEKLFF. The CDR3, as DNA: TGTGCCAGCAGCTTAAGGAGGGTCGCGACTAATGAAAAACTGTTTTTT.